The 3 T cell receptor beta chains below were found in one sample sequenced in a study of glioma-infiltrating T cells. TCR alpha and beta CDR3 regions were amplified from RNA using iRepertoire nested multiplex PCR. TCRdb used MiXCR to reprocess the multiplex PCR reads, holding one entry per CDR3 protein. The data hold approximately 88,000 distinct CDR3 sequences, with 20% to 25% observed a single time. The sequencing sample was made of glioma tissue, nonneoplastic brain tissue, or PBMCs (not recorded which). These receptors were collected from a human donor with low-grade glioma or glioblastoma, undergoing nonglioma brain surgery, or in good health (not recorded which).

This clonotype was observed at least ten times. The chain links TRBV2 to TRBJ1-2; D is uncertain. Looked up from germline, CDR1 is SNHLY and CDR2 is FYNNEI. V lost 5 bases and J lost 4, with 14 bases in between. The CDR3 sequence is 14 residues long. The CDR3 sequence: CASSTFTAFYGYTF. CDR3 bases: TGTGCCAGCAGTACCTTTACAGCTTTCTATGGCTACACCTTC.

About this clonotype itself: Without the conserved terminal phenylalanine or tryptophan, this CDR3 likely stems from a read error. This sequence joins TRBV3-1 and TRBJ1-3; D uncertain. Trimming pared 1 base from V and 2 bases from J, leaving 9 bases between. This CDR3 spans 15 amino acids. Per the germline V gene, CDR1 is LGHDT and CDR2 is YNNKEL (reference sequence). The CDR3 spells CASSQVSSAGNTIYC. In nucleotides, the CDR3 is TGTGCCAGCAGCCAAGTGTCGTCCGCTGGAAACACCATATATTGT.

At least ten counts were recorded for this clonotype. V usage is TRBV6-1 and J usage is TRBJ2-1; perhaps TRBD2 as D (6 bases). CDR1 is MNHNS, CDR2 SASEGT, per germline. The CDR3 has 16 amino acids. Trimming removed 6 bases from V and 3 bases from J, with 18 bases in between. Written as DNA, the CDR3 is TGTGCCAGCAGAGGGACGGAGGGTAGCGGCTACAATGAGCAGTTCTTC. It specifies CASRGTEGSGYNEQFF.